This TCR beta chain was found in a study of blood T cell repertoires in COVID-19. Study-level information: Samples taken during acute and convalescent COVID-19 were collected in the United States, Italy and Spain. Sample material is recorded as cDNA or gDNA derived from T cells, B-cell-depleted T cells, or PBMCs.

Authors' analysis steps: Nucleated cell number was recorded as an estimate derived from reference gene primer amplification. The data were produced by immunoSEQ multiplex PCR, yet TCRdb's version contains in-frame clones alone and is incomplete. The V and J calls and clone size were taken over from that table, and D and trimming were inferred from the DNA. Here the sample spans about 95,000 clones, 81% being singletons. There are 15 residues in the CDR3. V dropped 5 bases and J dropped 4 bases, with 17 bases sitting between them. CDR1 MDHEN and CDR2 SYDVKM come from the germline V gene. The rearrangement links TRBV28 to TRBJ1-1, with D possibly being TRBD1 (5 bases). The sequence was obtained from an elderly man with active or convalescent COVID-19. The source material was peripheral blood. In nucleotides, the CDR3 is TGTGCCAGCAGTCGATACCTAAGGGGAAGCACTGAAGCTTTCTTT. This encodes CASSRYLRGSTEAFF. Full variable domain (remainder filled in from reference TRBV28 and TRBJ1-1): DVKVTQSSRYLVKRTGEKVFLECVQDMDHENMFWYRQDPGLGLRLIYFSYDVKMKEKGDIPEGYSVSREKKERFSLILESASTNQTSMYLCASSRYLRGSTEAFFGQGTRLTVV.